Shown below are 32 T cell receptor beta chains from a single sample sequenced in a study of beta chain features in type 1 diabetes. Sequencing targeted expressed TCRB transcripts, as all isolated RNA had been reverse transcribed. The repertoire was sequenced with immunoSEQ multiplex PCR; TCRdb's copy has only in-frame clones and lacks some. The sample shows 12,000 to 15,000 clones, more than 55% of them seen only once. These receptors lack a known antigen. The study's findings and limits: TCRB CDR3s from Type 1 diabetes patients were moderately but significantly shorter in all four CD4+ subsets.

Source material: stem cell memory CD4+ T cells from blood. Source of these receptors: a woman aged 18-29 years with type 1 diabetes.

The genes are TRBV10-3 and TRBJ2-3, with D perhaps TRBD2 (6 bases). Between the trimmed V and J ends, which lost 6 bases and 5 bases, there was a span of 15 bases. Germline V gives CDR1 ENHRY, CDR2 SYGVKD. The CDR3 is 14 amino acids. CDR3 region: CAIRQFGGEDTQYF. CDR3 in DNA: TGTGCCATCAGGCAATTTGGAGGGGAAGATACGCAGTATTTT.

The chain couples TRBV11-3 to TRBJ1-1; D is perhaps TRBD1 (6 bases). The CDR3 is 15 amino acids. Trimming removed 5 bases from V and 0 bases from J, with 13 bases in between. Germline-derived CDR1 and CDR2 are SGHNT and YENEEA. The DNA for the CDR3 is TGTGCCAGCAGCATAACGACAGGCTTGAACACTGAAGCTTTCTTT. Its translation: CASSITTGLNTEAFF.

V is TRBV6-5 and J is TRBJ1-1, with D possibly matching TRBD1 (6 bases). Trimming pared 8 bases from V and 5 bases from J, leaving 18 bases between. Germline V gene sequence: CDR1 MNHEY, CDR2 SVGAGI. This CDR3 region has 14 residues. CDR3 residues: CASLPGGRWTEAFF. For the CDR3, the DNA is TGTGCCAGCCTCCCGGGGGGCAGATGGACTGAAGCTTTCTTT.

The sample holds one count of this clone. In DNA, the CDR3 is TGTGCCAGCAGCCAAGGTGGAGCTGGCTACACCTTC. It encodes CASSQGGAGYTF. J is TRBJ1-2 and V is TRBV14, with D unclear. The CDR3 contains 12 residues. Germline CDR1 reads SGHDN; CDR2 reads FVKESK. The V gene lost 1 base and the J gene lost 7 bases, with 7 bases spanning the gap.

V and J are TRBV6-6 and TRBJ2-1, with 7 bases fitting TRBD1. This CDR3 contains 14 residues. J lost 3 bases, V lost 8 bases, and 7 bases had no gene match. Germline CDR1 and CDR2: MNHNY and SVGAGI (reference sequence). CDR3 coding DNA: TGTGCCAGCCTGAGGCACAGGGGCTACAATGAGCAGTTCTTC. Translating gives CASLRHRGYNEQFF.

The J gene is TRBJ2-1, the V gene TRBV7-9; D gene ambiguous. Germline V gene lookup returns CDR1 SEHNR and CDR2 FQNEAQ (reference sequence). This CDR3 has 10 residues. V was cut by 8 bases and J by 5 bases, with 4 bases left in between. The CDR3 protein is CASPDNEQFF. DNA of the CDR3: TGTGCCAGCCCGGACAATGAGCAGTTCTTC.

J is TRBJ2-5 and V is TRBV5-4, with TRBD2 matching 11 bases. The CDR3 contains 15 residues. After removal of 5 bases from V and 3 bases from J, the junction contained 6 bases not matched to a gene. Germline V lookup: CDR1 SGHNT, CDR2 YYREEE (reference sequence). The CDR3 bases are TGTGCCAGCAGTTCCCGACTAGCGGGGAAAGAGACCCAGTACTTC. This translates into CASSSRLAGKETQYF.

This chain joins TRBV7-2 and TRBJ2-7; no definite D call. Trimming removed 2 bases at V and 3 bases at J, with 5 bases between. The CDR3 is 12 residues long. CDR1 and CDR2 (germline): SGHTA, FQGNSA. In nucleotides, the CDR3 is TGTGCCAGCAGCTTACCCATCTACGAGCAGTACTTC. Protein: CASSLPIYEQYF.

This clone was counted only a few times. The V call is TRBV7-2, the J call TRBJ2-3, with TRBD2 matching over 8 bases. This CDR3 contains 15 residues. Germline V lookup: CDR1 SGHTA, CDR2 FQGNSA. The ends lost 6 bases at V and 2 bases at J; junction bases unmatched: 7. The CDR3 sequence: CASRPSGYFTDTQYF. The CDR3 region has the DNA TGTGCCAGCAGACCTAGCGGGTATTTCACAGATACGCAGTATTTT.

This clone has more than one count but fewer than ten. The CDR3, as DNA: TGCGCCAGCAGCCCCGGCCAGGATGAGCAGTTCTTC. It translates to CASSPGQDEQFF. The J gene is TRBJ2-1, the V gene TRBV5-1, with D unclear. The CDR3 is 12 residues long. The germline V gene encodes CDR1 SGHRS and CDR2 YFSETQ. V dropped 4 bases and J dropped 8 bases, with 10 bases sitting between them.

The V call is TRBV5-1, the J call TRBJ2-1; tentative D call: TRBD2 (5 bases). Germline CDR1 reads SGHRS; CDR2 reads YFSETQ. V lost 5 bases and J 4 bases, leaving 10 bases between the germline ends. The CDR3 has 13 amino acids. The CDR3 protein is CASSGGRYNEQFF. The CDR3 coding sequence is TGCGCCAGCAGTGGCGGGCGGTACAATGAGCAGTTCTTC.

CDR3 DNA: TGTGCCAGCAGTTTTTCGGGGATCCACGAGCAGTACTTC. It translates to CASSFSGIHEQYF. The chain combines TRBV28 with TRBJ2-7; D perhaps matches TRBD2 (5 bases). Trimming cost V 3 bases and J 5 bases, with 11 bases left between them. Germline V gives CDR1 MDHEN, CDR2 SYDVKM. The CDR3 has 13 amino acids.

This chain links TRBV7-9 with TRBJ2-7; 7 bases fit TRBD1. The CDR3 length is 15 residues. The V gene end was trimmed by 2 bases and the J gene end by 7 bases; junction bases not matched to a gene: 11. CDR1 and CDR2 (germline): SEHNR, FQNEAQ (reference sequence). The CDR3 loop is CASSLRMTGLGEQYF. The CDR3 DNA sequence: TGTGCCAGCAGCTTACGAATGACAGGGCTGGGGGAGCAGTACTTC.

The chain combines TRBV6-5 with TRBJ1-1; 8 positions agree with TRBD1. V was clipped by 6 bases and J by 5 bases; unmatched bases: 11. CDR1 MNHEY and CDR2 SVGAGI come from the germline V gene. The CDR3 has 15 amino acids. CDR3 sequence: CASSPGDRRITEAFF. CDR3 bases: TGTGCCAGCAGCCCGGGGGACAGGAGGATAACTGAAGCTTTCTTT.

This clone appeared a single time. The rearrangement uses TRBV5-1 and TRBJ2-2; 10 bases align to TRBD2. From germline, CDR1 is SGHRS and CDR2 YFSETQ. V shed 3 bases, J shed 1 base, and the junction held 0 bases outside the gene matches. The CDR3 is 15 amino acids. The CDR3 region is CASSSSGGNTGELFF. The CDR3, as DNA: TGCGCCAGCAGCTCTAGCGGGGGGAACACCGGGGAGCTGTTTTTT.

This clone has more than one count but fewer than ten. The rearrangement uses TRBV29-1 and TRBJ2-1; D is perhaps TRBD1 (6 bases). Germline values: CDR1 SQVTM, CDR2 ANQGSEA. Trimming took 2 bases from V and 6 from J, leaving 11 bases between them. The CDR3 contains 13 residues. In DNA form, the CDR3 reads TGCAGCGTTGAAAACGACAGGCTCAATGAGCAGTTCTTC. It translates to CSVENDRLNEQFF.

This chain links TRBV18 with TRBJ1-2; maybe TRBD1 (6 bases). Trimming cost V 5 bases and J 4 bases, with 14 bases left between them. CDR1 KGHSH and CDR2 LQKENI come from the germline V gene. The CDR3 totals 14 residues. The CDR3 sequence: CASSSGVARYGYTF. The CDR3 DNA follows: TGTGCCAGCTCATCAGGGGTCGCCCGCTATGGCTACACCTTC.

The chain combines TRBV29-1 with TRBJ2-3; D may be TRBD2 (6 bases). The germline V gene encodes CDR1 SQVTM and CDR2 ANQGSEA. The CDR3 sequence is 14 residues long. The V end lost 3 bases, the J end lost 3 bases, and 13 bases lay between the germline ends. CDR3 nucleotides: TGCAGCGTTGATCCAGCGGGCTCTACAGATACGCAGTATTTT. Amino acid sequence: CSVDPAGSTDTQYF.

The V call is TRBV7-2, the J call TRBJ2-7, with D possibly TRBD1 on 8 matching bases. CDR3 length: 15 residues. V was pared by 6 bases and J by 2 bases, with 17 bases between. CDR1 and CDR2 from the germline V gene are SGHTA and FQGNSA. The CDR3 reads CASSSGGAGAYEQYF. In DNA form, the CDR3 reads TGTGCCAGCAGTTCAGGGGGCGCGGGAGCCTACGAGCAGTACTTC.

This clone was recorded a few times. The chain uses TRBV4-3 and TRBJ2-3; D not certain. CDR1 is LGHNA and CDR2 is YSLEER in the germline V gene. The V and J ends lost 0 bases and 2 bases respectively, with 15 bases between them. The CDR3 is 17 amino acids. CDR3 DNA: TGCGCCAGCAGCCAAGAGAGGCCCCCCTCGGACACAGATACGCAGTATTTT. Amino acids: CASSQERPPSDTDTQYF.

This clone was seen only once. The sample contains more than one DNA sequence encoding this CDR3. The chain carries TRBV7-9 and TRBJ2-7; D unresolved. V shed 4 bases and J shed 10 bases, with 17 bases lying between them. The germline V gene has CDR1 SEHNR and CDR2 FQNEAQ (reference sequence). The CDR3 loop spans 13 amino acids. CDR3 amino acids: CASSSRQSTEQYF. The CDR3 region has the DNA TGTGCCAGCAGCTCGCGGCAGAGTACCGAACAGTACTTC.

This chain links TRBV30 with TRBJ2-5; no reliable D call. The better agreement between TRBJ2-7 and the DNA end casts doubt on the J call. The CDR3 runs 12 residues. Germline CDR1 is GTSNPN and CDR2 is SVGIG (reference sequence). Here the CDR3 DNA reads TGTGCCTGGAGTGTACAGTCGACCGAGCAGTACTTC. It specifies CAWSVQSTEQYF.

In DNA form, the CDR3 reads TGTGCCAGCAGCACTACGCCGGGACAGGTTCAAGATACGCAGTATTTT. Residues: CASSTTPGQVQDTQYF. The chain is built from TRBV7-2 and TRBJ2-3, with 8 bases lining up with TRBD1. Germline CDR1 SGHTA, CDR2 FQGNSA. The CDR3 spans 16 residues. The trim removed 5 bases at V and 5 bases at J, leaving 12 bases unmatched. Variable domain in full (rest from reference TRBV7-2 and TRBJ2-3): GAGVSQSPSNKVTEKGKDVELRCDPISGHTALYWYRQSLGQGLEFLIYFQGNSAPDKSGLPSDRFSAERTGGSVSTLTIQRTQQEDSAVYLCASSTTPGQVQDTQYFGPGTRLTVL.

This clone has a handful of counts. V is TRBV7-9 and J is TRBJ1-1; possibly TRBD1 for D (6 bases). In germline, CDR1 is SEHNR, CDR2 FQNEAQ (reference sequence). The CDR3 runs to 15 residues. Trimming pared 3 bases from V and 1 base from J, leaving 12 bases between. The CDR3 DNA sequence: TGTGCCAGCAGCTTCTTTACACAGGGGAACACTGAAGCTTTCTTT. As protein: CASSFFTQGNTEAFF. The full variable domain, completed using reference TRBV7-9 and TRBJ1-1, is DTGVSQNPRHKITKRGQNVTFRCDPISEHNRLYWYRQTLGQGPEFLTYFQNEAQLEKSRLLSDRFSAERPKGSFSTLEIQRTEQGDSAMYLCASSFFTQGNTEAFFGQGTRLTVV.

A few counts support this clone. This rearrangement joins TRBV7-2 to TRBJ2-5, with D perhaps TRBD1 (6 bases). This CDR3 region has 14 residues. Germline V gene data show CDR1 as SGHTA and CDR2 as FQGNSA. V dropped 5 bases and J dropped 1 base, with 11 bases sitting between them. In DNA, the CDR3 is TGTGCCAGCAGCCCGATGACAGGCCAAGAGACCCAGTACTTC. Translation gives CASSPMTGQETQYF.

The CDR3, as DNA: TGTGCCAGCAGTTTCACTAGCGGCCCTGGAGAGCTGTTTTTT. It codes for CASSFTSGPGELFF. The chain employs TRBV27 and TRBJ2-2; 8 bases are shared with TRBD2. V lost 3 bases and J lost 11; bases outside the gene matches: 8. The CDR3 sequence is 14 residues long. CDR1 is MNHEY, CDR2 SMNVEV, per germline (reference sequence).

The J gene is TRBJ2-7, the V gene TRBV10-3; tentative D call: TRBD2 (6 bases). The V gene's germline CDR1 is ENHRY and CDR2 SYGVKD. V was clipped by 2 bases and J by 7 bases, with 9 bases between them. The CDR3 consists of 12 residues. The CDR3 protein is CAISEGRPEQYF. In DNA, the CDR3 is TGTGCCATCAGTGAGGGGAGGCCGGAGCAGTACTTC.

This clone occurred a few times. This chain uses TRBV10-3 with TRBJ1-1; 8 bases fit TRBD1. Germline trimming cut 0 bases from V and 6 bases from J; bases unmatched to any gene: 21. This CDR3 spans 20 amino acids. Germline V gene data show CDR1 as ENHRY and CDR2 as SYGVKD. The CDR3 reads CAISESLAGGVSSGSSEAFF. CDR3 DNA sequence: TGTGCCATCAGTGAGTCGTTGGCAGGGGGCGTTTCTTCGGGATCTTCTGAAGCTTTCTTT.

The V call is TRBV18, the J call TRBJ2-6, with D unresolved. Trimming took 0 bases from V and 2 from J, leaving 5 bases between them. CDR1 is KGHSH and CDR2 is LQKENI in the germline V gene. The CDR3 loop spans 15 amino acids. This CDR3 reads CASSPPSAGANVLTF. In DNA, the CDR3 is TGTGCCAGCTCACCACCGAGTGCTGGGGCCAACGTCCTGACTTTC.

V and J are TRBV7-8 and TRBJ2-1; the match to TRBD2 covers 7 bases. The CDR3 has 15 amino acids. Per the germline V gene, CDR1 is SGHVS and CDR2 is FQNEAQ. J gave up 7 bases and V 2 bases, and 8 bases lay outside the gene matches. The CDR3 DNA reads TGTGCCAGCAGCTTATCCAGCCGGGGGGTGAATGAGCAGTTCTTC. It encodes CASSLSSRGVNEQFF.

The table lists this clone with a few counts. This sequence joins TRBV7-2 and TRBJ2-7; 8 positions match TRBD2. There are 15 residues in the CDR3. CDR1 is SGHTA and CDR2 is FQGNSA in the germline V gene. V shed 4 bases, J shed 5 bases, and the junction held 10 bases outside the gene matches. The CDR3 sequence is CASSSRSGSFHEQYF. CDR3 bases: TGTGCCAGCAGCTCCCGAAGCGGGAGTTTCCACGAGCAGTACTTC.

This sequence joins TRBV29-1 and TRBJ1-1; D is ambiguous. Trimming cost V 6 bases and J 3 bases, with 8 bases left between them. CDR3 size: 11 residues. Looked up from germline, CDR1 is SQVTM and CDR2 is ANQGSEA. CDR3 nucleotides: TGCAGCGTCCGACGGGACACTGAAGCTTTCTTT. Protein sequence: CSVRRDTEAFF.